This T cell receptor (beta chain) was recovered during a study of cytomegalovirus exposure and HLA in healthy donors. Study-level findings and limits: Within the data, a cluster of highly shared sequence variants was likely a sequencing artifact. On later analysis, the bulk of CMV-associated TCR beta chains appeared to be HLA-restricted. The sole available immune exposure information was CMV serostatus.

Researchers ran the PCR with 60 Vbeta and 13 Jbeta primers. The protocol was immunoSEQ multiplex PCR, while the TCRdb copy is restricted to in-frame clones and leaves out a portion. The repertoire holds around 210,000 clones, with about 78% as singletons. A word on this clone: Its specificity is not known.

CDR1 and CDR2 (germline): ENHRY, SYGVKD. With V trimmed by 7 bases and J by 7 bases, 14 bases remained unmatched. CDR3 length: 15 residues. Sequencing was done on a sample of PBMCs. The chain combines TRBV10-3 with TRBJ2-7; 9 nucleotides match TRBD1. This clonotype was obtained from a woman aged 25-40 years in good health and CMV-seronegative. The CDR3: CAITPGQGFYGEQYF. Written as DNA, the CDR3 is TGTGCCATCACACCGGGACAGGGATTCTATGGAGAGCAGTACTTC.